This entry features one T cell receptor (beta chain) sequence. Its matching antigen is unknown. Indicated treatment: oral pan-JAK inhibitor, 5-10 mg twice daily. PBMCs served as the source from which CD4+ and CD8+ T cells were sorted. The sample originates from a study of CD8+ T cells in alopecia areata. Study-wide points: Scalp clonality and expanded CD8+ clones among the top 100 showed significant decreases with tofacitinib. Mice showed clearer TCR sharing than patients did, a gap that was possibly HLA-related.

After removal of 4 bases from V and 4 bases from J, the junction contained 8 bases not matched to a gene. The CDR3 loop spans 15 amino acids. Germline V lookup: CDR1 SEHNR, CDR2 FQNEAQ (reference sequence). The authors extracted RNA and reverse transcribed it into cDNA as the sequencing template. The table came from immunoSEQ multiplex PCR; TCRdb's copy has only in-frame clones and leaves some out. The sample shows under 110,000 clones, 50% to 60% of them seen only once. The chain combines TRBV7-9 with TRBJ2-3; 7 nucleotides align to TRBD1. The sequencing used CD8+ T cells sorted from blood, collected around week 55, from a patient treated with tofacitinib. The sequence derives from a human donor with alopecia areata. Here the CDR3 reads CASSYDRDAPDTQYF. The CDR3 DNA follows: TGTGCCAGCAGCTACGACAGGGACGCCCCAGATACGCAGTATTTT.